This T cell receptor beta chain was sequenced in a study of cytomegalovirus exposure and HLA in healthy donors. Concerning this clone: Antigen: not known.

Trimming removed 2 bases from V and 2 bases from J; junction bases left unmatched: 12. The V gene's germline CDR1 is MGHRA and CDR2 YSYEKL. The CDR3 loop spans 17 amino acids. This PCR relied on a set of 60 Vbeta primers and 13 Jbeta primers. Sequencing used immunoSEQ multiplex PCR; TCRdb keeps in-frame clones, though not all of them. The sample totals approximately 110,000 clones. Overall study results and limits: Sequencing likely generated an artifact that appeared as a cluster of highly shared sequence variants. A classifier reportedly called cytomegalovirus status with high sensitivity and specificity. Previously analyzed data showed that most TCR beta V segments were productive at a frequency of about 87% or about 30%.

The clonotype was recovered from a man aged 18-30 years in good health and CMV-seronegative. The chain links TRBV4-1 to TRBJ2-7; 7 bases agree with TRBD1. Sample: PBMCs. The chain's CDR3 is CASSQRGRTGGTYEQYF. For the CDR3, the DNA is TGCGCCAGCAGCCAAAGGGGACGGACAGGTGGAACCTACGAGCAGTACTTC.